A selection of T cell receptor beta chains follows, all from one sample in a study of shared clonotypes between healthy human individuals. The repertoire was sequenced with immunoSEQ multiplex PCR; TCRdb's copy has only in-frame clones and lacks some. Of roughly 1,600,000 clones in the sample, 98% to 99% were seen once. The sequencing input was naive CD4+ T cells sorted from blood. Receptors originate from a man aged 30 to 45 in good health. The CDR3 runs from the conserved cysteine through the conserved F or W. Each record gives: V gene, clone size, J gene, D gene, CDR3 protein, CDR3 DNA. D genes are given only for firm matches. Size is stated for part of the rows, as once, few or many counts, or as a class when the clone is expanded.

TRBV5-1	once	TRBJ2-7	NA	CASSSDGSSSYEQYF	TGCGCCAGCAGCTCTGATGGGTCGAGCTCCTACGAGCAGTACTTC
TRBV20-1	NA	TRBJ2-1	NA	CSFWTDNEQFF	TGCAGTTTTTGGACAGACAATGAGCAGTTCTTC
TRBV5-1	NA	TRBJ2-3	NA	CASSPLRSLDTQYF	TGCGCCAGCAGCCCCTTACGTTCGCTAGATACGCAGTATTTT
TRBV28	NA	TRBJ1-2	NA	CASKRDYGYTF	TGTGCCAGCAAGAGGGACTATGGCTACACCTTC
TRBV5-8	NA	TRBJ1-5	NA	CASSLTTAARGRQPQHF	TGTGCCAGCAGCTTGACTACGGCGGCCAGGGGTCGCCAGCCCCAGCATTTT
TRBV18	once	TRBJ2-1	NA	CASSPKAGAGEFF	TGTGCCAGCTCACCAAAGGCCGGGGCCGGGGAGTTCTTC
TRBV29-1	once	TRBJ2-1	TRBD2	CSVRAGGLHEQFF	TGCAGCGTTAGAGCGGGAGGGCTCCATGAGCAGTTCTTC
TRBV18	NA	TRBJ1-2	NA	CASSPPLVDYGYTF	TGTGCCAGCTCACCACCTTTAGTTGATTATGGCTACACCTTC
TRBV29-1	NA	TRBJ1-1	NA	CSVARDISTEAFF	TGCAGCGTCGCCCGGGACATCTCTACTGAAGCTTTCTTT
TRBV10-1	NA	TRBJ2-5	TRBD2	CASSGTSGPQETQYF	TGCGCCAGCAGCGGGACTAGCGGGCCACAAGAGACCCAGTACTTC
TRBV2	NA	TRBJ2-1	NA	CASSPAVRGNEQFF	TGTGCCAGCTCCCCGGCGGTACGGGGCAATGAGCAGTTCTTC
TRBV4-3	once	TRBJ2-7	NA	CASSQDSLDFPYEQYF	TGCGCCAGCAGCCAAGATTCTTTGGATTTCCCCTACGAGCAGTACTTC
TRBV18	NA	TRBJ1-4	TRBD1	CASSDRGNEKLFF	TGTGCCAGCTCCGACAGGGGTAATGAAAAACTGTTTTTT
TRBV9	NA	TRBJ2-2	NA	CASSVAAGWSGELFF	TGTGCCAGCAGCGTAGCTGCCGGATGGAGCGGGGAGCTGTTTTTT
TRBV29-1	NA	TRBJ1-4	NA	CSVEGGGIGKLFF	TGCAGCGTTGAGGGGGGAGGAATAGGAAAACTGTTTTTT
TRBV18	NA	TRBJ2-7	NA	CASSPNPGSHEQYF	TGTGCCAGCTCACCAAATCCGGGGTCCCACGAGCAGTACTTC
TRBV7-8	once	TRBJ2-6	TRBD1	CASSSWQGASGANVLTF	TGTGCCAGCAGCTCGTGGCAGGGGGCCTCTGGGGCCAACGTCCTGACTTTC
TRBV28	NA	TRBJ1-5	TRBD1	CASNDRGGQPQHF	TGTGCCAGCAATGACAGGGGGGGTCAGCCCCAGCATTTT